These 11 T cell receptor beta chains share one sample of origin, sequenced in a study of T cell responses to AZD1222 COVID-19 vaccine. Some clones are missing from TCRdb's copy, which holds only in-frame ones; the method was immunoSEQ multiplex PCR. This sample has 150,000 to 200,000 clones, with 85% to 95% found just once. This specimen consisted of peripheral blood, obtained on day 0 of AZD1222 vaccination. The receptors were gathered from an adult in good health.

The chain recombines TRBV10-3 with TRBJ1-2; tentatively, D is TRBD1 (6 bases). V lost 0 bases, J lost 6 bases, and 14 bases lay in between. CDR1 and CDR2 from the germline V gene are ENHRY and SYGVKD. The CDR3 is made up of 15 amino acids. The CDR3 DNA reads as TGTGCCATCAGTGAGTCCGGCAGGGGCCTCGATGGCTACACCTTC. Protein sequence: CAISESGRGLDGYTF.

This chain links TRBV24-1 with TRBJ1-3, with 7 nucleotides matching TRBD1. This CDR3 is built from 15 residues. The junction had 3 bases not matched to a gene; V was cut back by 5 bases and J by 0 bases. Per the germline V gene, CDR1 is KGHDR and CDR2 is SFDVKD. The CDR3 nucleotides are TGTGCCACCAGTGGGGGACAGCACTCTGGAAACACCATATATTTT. It yields the protein CATSGGQHSGNTIYF.

This clone was seen a single time. CDR3 sequence: CASSFRGENTEAFF. CDR3 DNA: TGTGCCAGCAGCTTTAGAGGAGAGAACACTGAAGCTTTCTTT. This chain joins TRBV7-9 and TRBJ1-1, with D uncertain. CDR1 SEHNR and CDR2 FQNEAQ come from the germline V gene (reference sequence). CDR3 length: 14 residues. V dropped 3 bases and J dropped 1 base, with 9 bases sitting between them.

The V call is TRBV7-9, the J call TRBJ2-1; 7 nucleotides agree with TRBD2. The CDR3 loop spans 16 amino acids. The germline CDR1 and CDR2 sequences are SEHNR and FQNEAQ (reference sequence). The V gene end was trimmed by 5 bases and the J gene end by 4 bases; junction bases not matched to a gene: 11. The CDR3 coding sequence is TGTGCCAGCAGCCCGTCGGCTAGCGGACGTTACAATGAGCAGTTCTTC. Translation: CASSPSASGRYNEQFF.

This clone appeared a single time. The rearrangement joins TRBV19 to TRBJ1-1; no clear D gene. In germline, CDR1 is LNHDA, CDR2 SQIVND (reference sequence). The CDR3 is 16 amino acids. Trimming pared 1 base from V and 1 base from J, leaving 13 bases between. The CDR3 region is CASSIVLDGANTEAFF. The DNA for the CDR3 is TGTGCCAGTAGTATAGTGCTGGATGGCGCGAACACTGAAGCTTTCTTT.

The rearrangement joins TRBV5-1 to TRBJ2-7, with D maybe TRBD2 (6 bases). The germline V and J ends were trimmed by 4 bases and 1 base, with 24 bases remaining between them. The CDR3 spans 18 residues. Germline-derived CDR1 and CDR2 are SGHRS and YFSETQ. The CDR3 spells CASSADRDSLNYSYEQYF. CDR3 nucleotides: TGCGCCAGCAGCGCAGACCGGGACTCCCTAAACTATTCCTACGAGCAGTACTTC.

J is TRBJ2-3 and V is TRBV6-4; 7 bases align to TRBD2. Germline V gene data show CDR1 as MRHNA and CDR2 as SNTAGT. V was pared by 7 bases and J by 2 bases, with 3 bases of the junction left unmatched. This CDR3 is built from 13 residues. The CDR3 spells CASKSGDTDTQYF. Here the CDR3 DNA reads TGTGCCAGCAAAAGCGGGGACACAGATACGCAGTATTTT.

This clone was observed a single time. The chain is built from TRBV19 and TRBJ1-2; possible D gene TRBD1, 6 bases. CDR1 is LNHDA, CDR2 SQIVND, per germline (reference sequence). The CDR3 spans 16 residues. V was shortened by 9 bases and J by 3 bases, with 23 bases between the two germline ends. This CDR3 is CASPYLVGGLHYGYTF. For the CDR3, the DNA is TGTGCCAGCCCTTACCTTGTGGGGGGGCTTCACTATGGCTACACCTTC.

The chain joins TRBV5-4 to TRBJ1-1, with unresolved D. V dropped 0 bases and J dropped 0 bases, with 9 bases sitting between them. CDR1 SGHNT and CDR2 YYREEE come from the germline V gene (reference sequence). This CDR3 region has 15 residues. The CDR3 DNA reads as TGTGCCAGCAGCTTGGAAGGGAGTATGAACACTGAAGCTTTCTTT. Translating gives CASSLEGSMNTEAFF.

The rearrangement joins TRBV6-5 to TRBJ2-7, with D possibly matching TRBD1 (5 bases). CDR1 MNHEY and CDR2 SVGAGI come from the germline V gene. Trimming took off 8 bases at V and 4 bases at J, with 9 bases between the two ends. The CDR3 is made up of 11 amino acids. The CDR3 DNA reads as TGTGCCAGCCGACAGTTATACGAGCAGTACGTC. This gives the protein CASRQLYEQYV.

The V gene is TRBV15, the J gene TRBJ1-2; D is unclear. The V gene lost 0 bases and the J gene lost 2 bases, with 10 bases spanning the gap. This CDR3 is built from 15 residues. Germline V CDR1 and CDR2: LNHNV, YYDKDF (reference sequence). This CDR3 is CATSRDFADNYGYTF. The CDR3 DNA sequence: TGTGCCACCAGCAGAGATTTTGCGGACAACTATGGCTACACCTTC.